This is a list of T cell receptor beta chains from one sample in a study of neurological immune-mediated disorders. TCRdb independently ran MiXCR on the 5' RACE reads; one entry per CDR3 protein. The repertoire includes roughly 36,000 distinct CDR3 sequences, 7% to 8.5% of them detected once, and around 5% sits in the top ten. Sequences were obtained from CD4+ T cells from blood. Receptor source: a man in his fifties or sixties in good health. The CDR3 runs from the conserved cysteine through the conserved F or W. The order of the fields is D gene, V gene, J gene, CDR3 protein. D genes are given only for firm matches.

>TRBD1|TRBV19|TRBJ1-2
CASSTRPGTGILLYGYTF
>TRBD2|TRBV2|TRBJ2-1
CASSEVAGPYNEQFF
>.|TRBV7-2|TRBJ2-7
CASSPSGPYEQYF
>TRBD2|TRBV7-6|TRBJ2-3
CASSLPLAGNTDTQYF
>.|TRBV5-1|TRBJ2-7
CASSLGDYEQYF
>TRBD2|TRBV7-2|TRBJ2-7
CASSSGGGSYEQYF
>TRBD2|TRBV28|TRBJ2-7
CASRYGTSGNYEQYF
>.|TRBV7-2|TRBJ1-1
CASRPRGGSGNTEAFF
>TRBD1|TRBV20-1|TRBJ2-7
CSARRQGSWYEQYF
>.|TRBV7-2|TRBJ1-3
CASSSWPSSGNTIYF
>.|TRBV7-2|TRBJ1-2
CASSSYYGYTF
>TRBD1|TRBV5-1|TRBJ1-2
CASSPLGSGGGYTF
>TRBD1|TRBV15|TRBJ2-5
CATSRGQGAGETQYF
>.|TRBV5-1|TRBJ2-1
CASSLLMGHEQFF
>TRBD1|TRBV20-1|TRBJ1-2
CSARGATGQGIDGYTF
>TRBD1|TRBV4-1|TRBJ1-1
CASSQADRENTEAFF
>TRBD2|TRBV29-1|TRBJ2-3
CSASRGTSGNTQYF
>.|TRBV3-1|TRBJ2-1
CASSQDYLNNEQFF
>.|TRBV6-2/TRBV6-3|TRBJ2-1
CASSDRGLALF
>.|TRBV10-3|TRBJ2-1
CAISGGDPLNEQFF
>.|TRBV20-1|TRBJ1-6
CSASGQADSPLHF
>TRBD2|TRBV20-1|TRBJ2-5
CSARTGTRGETQYF
>.|TRBV5-6|TRBJ2-3
CASSLGPSRYTDTQYF
>TRBD2|TRBV20-1|TRBJ2-1
CSASGRALDNEQFF
>.|TRBV4-1|TRBJ1-1
CASSQDRTVNTEAFF
>TRBD2|TRBV20-1|TRBJ2-3
CSARDLGLAGGPVSSDTQYF
>.|TRBV12-2|TRBJ2-4
CASRARDAAGAKNIQYF
>.|TRBV20-1|TRBJ2-1
CSASKDALLHEQFF
>.|TRBV20-1|TRBJ1-2
CSARGGEKYGYTF
>.|TRBV4-1|TRBJ2-3
CASSQPLDTQYF
>TRBD2|TRBV7-2|TRBJ2-3
CASSARGREVDTQYF
>TRBD2|TRBV7-2|TRBJ2-3
CASSRLASSTDTQYF
>TRBD2|TRBV11-2|TRBJ2-3
CASSSPTTSKAQYF
>TRBD1|TRBV5-5|TRBJ2-3
CASSLARGTTLDTQYF
>TRBD1|TRBV20-1|TRBJ2-7
CSAIALGTGHYEQYF
>.|TRBV7-9|TRBJ1-1
CASSSMTGNTEAFF
>.|TRBV7-7|TRBJ2-3
CASSSLHGADTQYF
>TRBD1|TRBV20-1|TRBJ1-6
CSASPGPGQQDSPLHF
>.|TRBV6-5|TRBJ2-4
CASSTGPGHIQYF
>.|TRBV28|TRBJ2-5
CASSTPKETEETQYF
>.|TRBV19|TRBJ2-2
CASSTPGTGELFF
>.|TRBV20-1|TRBJ2-7
CSASRELRSSYEQYF
>TRBD2|TRBV7-9|TRBJ2-2
CASSLGGRGDTGELFF
>TRBD1|TRBV12-3/TRBV12-4|TRBJ1-4
CASSFRDRDEKLFF
>TRBD2|TRBV28|TRBJ2-1
CASTSVGLAGGRSSYNEQFF
>.|TRBV7-2|TRBJ2-7
CASSLSGTSSSYEQYF
>TRBD1|TRBV7-2|TRBJ2-3
CASSPPGTGYTDTQYF
>TRBD1|TRBV5-1|TRBJ2-7
CASSLAGQGYEQYF
>.|TRBV19|TRBJ1-2
CASSPASGQNYGYTF
>.|TRBV10-3|TRBJ2-1
CAISESAKGRFF
>.|TRBV15|TRBJ1-5
CATSNRGTDSNQPQHF
>.|TRBV5-1|TRBJ2-1
CASSAGSTVSYNEQFF
>.|TRBV12-3/TRBV12-4|TRBJ2-1
CASSFGGTIYNEQFF
>.|TRBV5-1|TRBJ2-3
CASSPTGIQDTQYF
>.|TRBV12-3/TRBV12-4|TRBJ2-2
CASSFRVSGELFF
>TRBD2|TRBV20-1|TRBJ2-3
CLSSGGSTDTQYF